This T cell receptor beta chain was documented in a study of blood T cell repertoires in COVID-19. About the study: Sample material is recorded as cDNA or gDNA derived from T cells, B-cell-depleted T cells, or PBMCs.

V was trimmed by 3 bases and J by 0 bases, leaving 11 bases between them. The CDR3 has 15 residues. Germline values: CDR1 WNHNN, CDR2 SYGVQD (reference sequence). Methods used by the authors: It was from reference gene primer amplification that nucleated cell counts were estimated. Repertoires were generated with immunoSEQ multiplex PCR, while TCRdb's copy carries only in-frame clones and drops some. V and J calls and clone size are as listed in that table; D and trimming were resolved from the DNA. The sample holds about 330,000 clones, roughly 90% seen once. The chain carries TRBV10-1 and TRBJ1-2; D gene ambiguous. The sample was peripheral blood. The TCR originated in a woman aged 50 to 65 with active or convalescent COVID-19. CDR3 residues: CASSDRSFANYGYTF. The CDR3 DNA reads TGCGCCAGCAGTGACAGGTCCTTCGCTAACTATGGCTACACCTTC.